What follows describes a single T cell receptor beta chain. This sample was included in a study of blood T cell repertoires in COVID-19. Study summary: T cells, B-cell-depleted T cells, or PBMCs provided the cDNA or gDNA that served as material.

Repertoires were generated with immunoSEQ multiplex PCR, while TCRdb's copy carries only in-frame clones and drops some. The repertoire holds 150,000 to 200,000 clones, 80% to 90% seen once, with 3% to 4% in the top ten. The sequencing input was peripheral blood. This TCR was recovered from a man aged 18 to 29 with active or convalescent COVID-19.

The CDR3 DNA is TGTGCCAGCAGGGCCAGGACAGGTATGAACACTGAAGCTTTCTTT. Its translation: CASRARTGMNTEAFF. This chain joins TRBV2 and TRBJ1-1, with 7 bases matching TRBD1. Trimming at V came to 6 bases and at J to 0 bases, leaving 7 bases not matched to a gene. From germline, CDR1 is SNHLY and CDR2 FYNNEI. The CDR3 runs to 15 residues.